These 4 T cell receptor beta chains were all obtained from the same sample, sequenced in a study of glioma-infiltrating T cells after dendritic cell vaccination. Time point given: after dendritic cell vaccination, including at tumor progression/relapse. The method was immunoSEQ multiplex PCR; TCRdb's version includes in-frame clones alone and lacks a portion of them. The repertoire holds roughly 80,000 clones, with around 87% as singletons. The material was blood, obtained after dendritic cell vaccination. The source of these receptors is a human donor with glioblastoma.

This chain links TRBV4-1 with TRBJ2-3, with TRBD2 as a possible D gene (7 bases). Germline loops: CDR1 MGHRA, CDR2 YSYEKL. This CDR3 is built from 17 residues. Trimming removed 2 bases at V and 3 bases at J, with 18 bases between. The DNA of the CDR3 is TGCGCCAGCAGCCAAATGGGGGGGGGCAGGGCAACAGATACGCAGTATTTT. Translation: CASSQMGGGRATDTQYF.

V is TRBV19 and J is TRBJ1-1; weak D call: TRBD1 (6 bases). Trimming left V 10 bases short and J 3 bases short, with 15 bases between. The germline V gene has CDR1 LNHDA and CDR2 SQIVND (reference sequence). CDR3 size: 13 residues. CDR3 sequence (DNA): TGTGCCACAAAAGGGGGAAGGTACACTGAAGCTTTCTTT. Residues: CATKGGRYTEAFF.

The chain combines TRBV7-2 with TRBJ2-3; 7 nucleotides align to TRBD1. Germline V gene data show CDR1 as SGHTA and CDR2 as FQGNSA. V was pared by 7 bases and J by 2 bases, with 12 bases of the junction left unmatched. The CDR3 is made up of 16 amino acids. CDR3 residues: CASTKDRGLTTDTQYF. The CDR3 coding sequence is TGTGCCAGCACCAAAGATAGGGGGCTGACCACAGATACGCAGTATTTT.

This chain joins TRBV5-1 and TRBJ2-4, with 10 bases lining up with TRBD2. The CDR3 has 16 residues. Germline values: CDR1 SGHRS, CDR2 YFSETQ. J lost 7 bases, V lost 4 bases, and 11 bases had no gene match. The CDR3 sequence is CASSPELGLALNIQYF. The CDR3 DNA is TGCGCCAGCAGCCCGGAATTGGGACTAGCGTTGAACATTCAGTACTTC.